Listed below are T cell receptor beta chains from one sample, sequenced in a study of the immune and genomic landscape of osteosarcoma. The protocol was immunoSEQ multiplex PCR, while the TCRdb copy is restricted to in-frame clones and leaves out a portion. The sample shows 500 to 650 clones, under 85% of them seen only once. Sequenced input: osteosarcoma tumor tissue from the lung. The source of these receptors is a human donor with osteosarcoma. The CDR3 runs from the conserved cysteine through the conserved F or W. A D gene is named only where the DNA matches it firmly. Not all rows give a size; the values are once, few, many and, for expanded clones, a class.

TRBV19	-	-	TRBJ2-1	TGTGCCAGTAGTATAGAGGCAGGGTTCTACAATGAGCAGTTCTTC	CASSIEAGFYNEQFF
TRBV21-1	-	-	TRBJ2-5	TGTGCCAGCAGATTGCAGCTAGCTACACTTTCTGAGACCCAGTACTTC	CASRLQLATLSETQYF
TRBV5-1	-	-	TRBJ2-5	TGCGCCAGCAGCTTGAGGCCCTTACGGGGGTGGGAGACCCAGTACTTC	CASSLRPLRGWETQYF
TRBV4-1	-	-	TRBJ2-1	TGCGCCAGCAGCCCAGGCGGAGGGAATGAGCAGTTCTTC	CASSPGGGNEQFF
TRBV5-1	-	TRBD2	TRBJ2-3	TGCGCCAGCAGCTCACCGGGACTAGCGGACTCCCACACAGATACGCAGTATTTT	CASSSPGLADSHTDTQYF
TRBV2	-	TRBD2	TRBJ2-1	TGTGCCAGCACAGTCTTAGCGGGAGACACCTACAATGAGCAGTTCTTC	CASTVLAGDTYNEQFF
TRBV18	-	-	TRBJ2-3	TGTGCGCCGTGCCAGCTCAGACAGTATACTAGCACAGATACGCAGTATTTT	CAPCQLRQYTSTDTQYF
TRBV4-2	-	TRBD2	TRBJ2-5	TGTGCCAGCAGCCAGGGGACTAGCGGGAGAAGAGAGACCCAGTACTTC	CASSQGTSGRRETQYF
TRBV9	-	TRBD1	TRBJ1-1	TGTGCCAGCAGCGACCCGGGGACAGGGGGCGAGTTTAGAGCTTTCTTT	CASSDPGTGGEFRAFF
TRBV28	-	TRBD2	TRBJ2-5	TGTGCCAGCAGTCTTCGGACTAGCGGGAGGGCCGGTCTATCTGAGACCCAGTACTTC	CASSLRTSGRAGLSETQYF
TRBV15	-	-	TRBJ2-1	TGTGCCACCAGCAGAGAGAGTGCGACTGGTGAAGAGCAGTTCTTC	CATSRESATGEEQFF
TRBV15	few	-	TRBJ1-1	TGTGCCACCAGCAGAGAGGCAGGGGAGGACACTGAAGCTTTCTTT	CATSREAGEDTEAFF
TRBV15	-	-	TRBJ2-5	TGTGCCACGAGCCCCGGGGACCAGACCCAGTACTTC	CATSPGDQTQYF
TRBV7-2	-	-	TRBJ2-1	TGTGCCAGCAGCTTAGAGGTGGGGGGGCGGTACAATGAGCAGTTCTTC	CASSLEVGGRYNEQFF
TRBV6-6	-	TRBD1	TRBJ2-2	TGTGCCATTTACAGGGGGCGGAACACCGGGGAGCTGTTTTTT	CAIYRGRNTGELFF
TRBV15	-	-	TRBJ2-1	TGTGCCACCGGAGCCCGGGGGCAAGGACTGGATGAGCAGTTCTTC	CATGARGQGLDEQFF
TRBV5-1	-	TRBD1	TRBJ2-2	TGCGCCAGCAGCTTCCGACAGGGGTGGACCGGGGAGCTGTTTTTT	CASSFRQGWTGELFF
TRBV5-1	few	TRBD2	TRBJ2-1	TGCGCCAGCAGCCCTGAAGGACTAGCGGGGGGGGCCACCTCCTACAATGAGCAGTTCTTC	CASSPEGLAGGATSYNEQFF
TRBV7-8	-	TRBD2	TRBJ2-2	TGTGCCAGCAGCTCGCGATTAAAGGGACTAGCGGGGGACTCCGGGGAGCTGTTTTTT	CASSSRLKGLAGDSGELFF
TRBV25-1	-	-	TRBJ2-3	TGTGCCAGCAGAGCGAACAGGGGGAGGGCCACAGATACGCAGTATTTT	CASRANRGRATDTQYF
TRBV7-8	-	TRBD1	TRBJ1-2	TGTGCCAGCAGCTACAACAGGGGGCCCGGCTACACCTTC	CASSYNRGPGYTF
TRBV14	hyperexpanded	-	TRBJ2-7	TGTGCCAGCAGCTCCGGGATATCGCCATACGAGCAGTACTTC	CASSSGISPYEQYF
TRBV14	-	TRBD1	TRBJ2-7	TGTGCCAGCAGCCCGCGAATCCGGGACAGGGGCCTTGCTGGGGGATACGAGCAGTACTTC	CASSPRIRDRGLAGGYEQYF
TRBV19	-	TRBD1	TRBJ1-3	TGTGCCAGTAGTCCGACAGGGAAGCCTGGAAACACCATATATTTT	CASSPTGKPGNTIYF
TRBV4-2	-	TRBD2	TRBJ2-5	TGTGCCAGCAGCCAAGAGGGTTTTCGGGGGGGTCAAGAGACCCAGTACTTC	CASSQEGFRGGQETQYF
TRBV6-1	few	-	TRBJ2-7	TGTGCCAGCAGTGTAGAACCGAGTAGTGAGCAGTACTTC	CASSVEPSSEQYF
TRBV29-1	-	-	TRBJ2-7	TGCAGCGTTGTAGGGTCAGGGAGAGGCTACGAGCAGTACTTC	CSVVGSGRGYEQYF
TRBV7-7	-	TRBD1	TRBJ2-5	TGTGCTAGCAGCTTAGCACAGACAGGGAAAGAGACCCAGTACTTC	CASSLAQTGKETQYF
TRBV7-2	-	TRBD1	TRBJ2-5	TGTGCCAGCAGCCCAAGGACAGGGTTGTACCAAGAGACCCAGTACTTC	CASSPRTGLYQETQYF
TRBV30	few	-	TRBJ2-7	TGTGCCTGGAGGGGGCCGAGCTCCTACGAGCAGTACTTC	CAWRGPSSYEQYF
TRBV4-1	-	-	TRBJ2-2	TGCGCCAGCAGCCAAGACAGGGGCCCGGGACACTTCACCGGGGAGCTGTTTTTT	CASSQDRGPGHFTGELFF
TRBV4-2	-	TRBD1	TRBJ2-1	TGTGCCAGCAGCCAAGTGCTGGGGACAGTCTTTAGGAATGAGCAGTTCTTC	CASSQVLGTVFRNEQFF
TRBV4-3	-	TRBD2	TRBJ2-1	TGCGCCAGCAGCCGCCAAACTAGCGGGATCTACAATGAGCAGTTCTTC	CASSRQTSGIYNEQFF
TRBV6-5	-	-	TRBJ1-6	TGTGCCAGCAGCCCCGGACGACTGAATTCACCCCTCCACTTT	CASSPGRLNSPLHF
TRBV5-4	-	-	TRBJ2-1	TGTGCCAGCAGCTTGGCGGGGGTTTGGAATGAGCAGTTCTTC	CASSLAGVWNEQFF
TRBV10-3	-	-	TRBJ2-7	TGTGCCATCAGTGAGTCCCAAACCTACGAGCAGTACTTC	CAISESQTYEQYF
TRBV4-1	-	-	TRBJ1-2	TGCGCCAGCAGCCAAGAACCCAGGGAGGAAAGAGGCTACACCTTC	CASSQEPREERGYTF
TRBV7-3	-	TRBD2	TRBJ2-7	TGTGCCAGCAGCTTAGCGGCCACGGGGGGCTACGAGCAGTACTTC	CASSLAATGGYEQYF
TRBV14	-	TRBD1	TRBJ2-7	TGTGCCAGCAGCCAAGATCAACTCCGGACAGGGGGTTACTACGAGCAGTACTTC	CASSQDQLRTGGYYEQYF
TRBV30	-	-	TRBJ2-1	TGTGCCTGGAGTGTCAGCGCGCAACTCTACAATGAGCAGTTCTTC	CAWSVSAQLYNEQFF
TRBV7-7	once	TRBD2	TRBJ2-5	TGTGCTAGCAGCGTGACTAGCGGGAGTGGAGAGACCCAGTACTTC	CASSVTSGSGETQYF